The T cell receptor (beta chain) under discussion was sequenced for a study of human thymus T cells. Overall study results and limits: Apparent bias marked the V and J gene usage of thymic and blood repertoires.

In the case of this clone: Antigen specificity is unknown.

Method: immunoSEQ multiplex PCR; TCRdb's copy keeps in-frame clones and lacks some. This sample has some 46,000 clones, with roughly 94% found just once. The CDR3 sequence is 12 residues long. Germline V gene data show CDR1 as SEHNR and CDR2 as FQNEAQ (reference sequence). V lost 6 bases, J lost 1 base, and 6 bases lay in between. Blood DNA came from all available leukocytes, not a fixed cell number. The TCR originated in a girl in the first two years of life with a congenital heart defect but otherwise immunologically healthy. Source material: blood. The gene calls are TRBV7-9 and TRBJ1-1; D is ambiguous. The DNA of the CDR3 is TGTGCCAGCAGGGCGGCGAACACTGAAGCTTTCTTT. This translates into CASRAANTEAFF. The full variable domain, its missing parts supplied by reference TRBV7-9 and TRBJ1-1, is DTGVSQNPRHKITKRGQNVTFRCDPISEHNRLYWYRQTLGQGPEFLTYFQNEAQLEKSRLLSDRFSAERPKGSFSTLEIQRTEQGDSAMYLCASRAANTEAFFGQGTRLTVV.